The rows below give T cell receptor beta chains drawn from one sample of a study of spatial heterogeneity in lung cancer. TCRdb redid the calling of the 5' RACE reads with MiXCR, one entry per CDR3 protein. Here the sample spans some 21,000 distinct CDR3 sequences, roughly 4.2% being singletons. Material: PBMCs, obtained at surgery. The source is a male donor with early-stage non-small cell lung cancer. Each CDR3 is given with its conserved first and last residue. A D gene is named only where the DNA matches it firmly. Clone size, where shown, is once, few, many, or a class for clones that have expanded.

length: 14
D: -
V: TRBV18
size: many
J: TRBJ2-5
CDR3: CASSPSHSQETQYF
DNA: TGTGCCAGCTCACCGAGTCATTCCCAAGAGACCCAGTACTTC

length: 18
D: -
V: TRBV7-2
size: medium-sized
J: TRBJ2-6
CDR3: CASSLAGGSRSGANVLTF
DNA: TGTGCCAGCAGCTTAGCCGGCGGCTCCCGCTCTGGGGCCAACGTCCTGACTTTC

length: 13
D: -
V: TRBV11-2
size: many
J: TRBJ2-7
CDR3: CASSFQTSYEQYF
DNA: TGTGCCAGCAGCTTCCAGACTAGCTACGAGCAGTACTTC

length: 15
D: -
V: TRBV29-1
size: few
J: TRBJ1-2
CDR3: CSVENPAADRIGYTF
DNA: TGCAGCGTCGAAAACCCAGCCGCCGACAGAATCGGCTACACCTTC

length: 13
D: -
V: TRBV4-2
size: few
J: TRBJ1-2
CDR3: CASSQTGLRGYTF
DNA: TGTGCCAGCAGCCAGACGGGACTGAGGGGCTACACCTTC

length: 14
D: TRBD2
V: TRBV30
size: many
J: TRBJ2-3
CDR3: CASQRGGRTDTQYF
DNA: TGTGCTAGTCAGCGGGGTGGAAGGACAGATACGCAGTATTTT

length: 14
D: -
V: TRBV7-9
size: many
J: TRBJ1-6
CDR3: CASSWDVYNSPLHF
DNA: TGTGCCAGCAGTTGGGACGTCTATAATTCACCCCTCCACTTT

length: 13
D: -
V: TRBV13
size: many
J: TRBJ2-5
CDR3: CASTISLQETQYF
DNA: TGTGCCAGCACTATAAGCCTCCAAGAGACCCAGTACTTC

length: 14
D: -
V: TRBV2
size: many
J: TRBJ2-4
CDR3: CASGKGGSKNIQYF
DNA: TGTGCCAGTGGAAAGGGAGGATCCAAAAACATTCAGTACTTC

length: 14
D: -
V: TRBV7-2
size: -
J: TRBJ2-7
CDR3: CASSLDPGFYEQYF
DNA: TGTGCCAGCAGCTTAGATCCGGGGTTCTACGAGCAGTACTTC

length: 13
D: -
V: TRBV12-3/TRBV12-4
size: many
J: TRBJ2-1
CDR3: CASLPTTYNEQFF
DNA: TGTGCCAGCCTTCCTACAACGTACAATGAGCAGTTCTTC

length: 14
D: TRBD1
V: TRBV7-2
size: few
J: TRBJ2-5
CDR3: CASSWGQSHETQYF
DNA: TGTGCCAGCAGCTGGGGACAGTCTCATGAGACCCAGTACTTC

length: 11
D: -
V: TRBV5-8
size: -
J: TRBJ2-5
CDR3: CASSYRETQYF
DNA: TGTGCCAGCAGCTATCGGGAGACCCAGTACTTC

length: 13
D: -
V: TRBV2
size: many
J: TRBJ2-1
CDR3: CASSSGKHNEQFF
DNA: TGTGCCAGCAGTTCGGGGAAGCACAATGAGCAGTTCTTC

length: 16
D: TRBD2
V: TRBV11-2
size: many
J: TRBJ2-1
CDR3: CASSKDGGTTLNEQFF
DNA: TGTGCCAGCAGCAAGGACGGCGGGACTACCCTAAATGAGCAGTTCTTC

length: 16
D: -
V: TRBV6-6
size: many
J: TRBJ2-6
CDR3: CAGLGGPSSGANVLTF
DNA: TGTGCCGGACTCGGTGGACCAAGCTCTGGGGCCAACGTCCTGACTTTC

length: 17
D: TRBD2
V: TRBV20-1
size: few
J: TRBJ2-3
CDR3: CSASKPSTSGYTDTQYF
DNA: TGCAGTGCTAGTAAGCCTTCTACTAGCGGTTACACAGATACGCAGTATTTT

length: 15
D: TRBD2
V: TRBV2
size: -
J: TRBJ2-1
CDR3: CASRPLAGAVNEQFF
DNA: TGTGCCAGCCGACCACTAGCGGGAGCGGTAAATGAGCAGTTCTTC

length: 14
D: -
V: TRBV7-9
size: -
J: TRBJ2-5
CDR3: CASSLGTVQETQYF
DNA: TGTGCCAGCAGCTTAGGGACAGTCCAAGAGACCCAGTACTTC

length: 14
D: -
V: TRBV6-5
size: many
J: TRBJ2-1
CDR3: CASSGGGTRNEQFF
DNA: TGTGCCAGCAGCGGAGGAGGGACCCGCAATGAGCAGTTCTTC

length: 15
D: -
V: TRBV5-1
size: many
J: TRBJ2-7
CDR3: CASSLGFGVSYEQYF
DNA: TGCGCCAGCAGCTTGGGTTTTGGGGTCTCCTACGAGCAGTACTTC

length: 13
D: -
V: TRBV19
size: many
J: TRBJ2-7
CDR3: CASIGTDQYEQYF
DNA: TGTGCCAGTATCGGGACCGACCAGTACGAGCAGTACTTC

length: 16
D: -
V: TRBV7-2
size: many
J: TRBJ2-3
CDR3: CASSLDTTVVADTQYF
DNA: TGTGCCAGCAGCTTAGATACTACGGTGGTGGCAGATACGCAGTATTTT

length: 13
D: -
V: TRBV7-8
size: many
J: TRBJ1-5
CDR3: CASSLGGDQPQHF
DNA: TGTGCCAGCAGCTTAGGAGGGGACCAGCCCCAGCATTTT

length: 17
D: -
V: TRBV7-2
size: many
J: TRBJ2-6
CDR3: CASSLGHKISGANVLTF
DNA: TGTGCCAGCAGCTTGGGACATAAAATCTCTGGGGCCAACGTCCTGACTTTC

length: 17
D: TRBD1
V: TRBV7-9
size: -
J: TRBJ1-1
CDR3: CASSPGAGGQMNTEAFF
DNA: TGTGCCAGCAGCCCGGGGGCAGGGGGACAGATGAACACTGAAGCTTTCTTT

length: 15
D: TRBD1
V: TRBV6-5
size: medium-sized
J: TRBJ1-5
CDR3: CASSYTTGQDQPQHF
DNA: TGTGCCAGCAGTTACACGACAGGGCAGGACCAGCCCCAGCATTTT

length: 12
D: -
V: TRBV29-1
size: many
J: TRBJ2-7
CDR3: CSVLTGSYEQYF
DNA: TGCAGCGTTTTGACAGGTTCCTACGAGCAGTACTTC

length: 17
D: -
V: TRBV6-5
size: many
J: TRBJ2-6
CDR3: CASSRTARSSGANVLTF
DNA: TGTGCCAGCAGCCGGACAGCAAGGAGCTCTGGGGCCAACGTCCTGACTTTC

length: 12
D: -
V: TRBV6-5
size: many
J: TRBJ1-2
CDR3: CASRPWSAGYTF
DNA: TGTGCCAGCAGGCCCTGGTCTGCTGGCTACACCTTC

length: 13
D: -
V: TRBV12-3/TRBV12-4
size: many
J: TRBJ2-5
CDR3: CASSLILQETQYF
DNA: TGTGCCAGCAGTTTGATACTCCAAGAGACCCAGTACTTC

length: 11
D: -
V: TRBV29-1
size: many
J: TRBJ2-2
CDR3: CSVQGPGELFF
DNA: TGCAGCGTCCAGGGTCCCGGGGAGCTGTTTTTT

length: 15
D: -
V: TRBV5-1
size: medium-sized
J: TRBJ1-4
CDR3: CASQRTGTFNEKLFF
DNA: TGCGCCAGCCAAAGAACAGGGACCTTTAATGAAAAACTGTTTTTT

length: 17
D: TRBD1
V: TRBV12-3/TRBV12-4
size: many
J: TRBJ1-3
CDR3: CASSSHLGQISGNTIYF
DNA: TGTGCCAGCAGTTCCCATCTGGGACAGATCTCTGGAAACACCATATATTTT

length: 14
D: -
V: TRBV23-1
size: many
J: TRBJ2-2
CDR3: CASSHSGIAGELFF
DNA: TGCGCCAGCAGTCATTCAGGGATAGCCGGGGAGCTGTTTTTT

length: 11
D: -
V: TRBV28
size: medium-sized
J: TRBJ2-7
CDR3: CASSGSYEQYF
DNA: TGTGCCAGCAGCGGATCCTACGAGCAGTACTTC

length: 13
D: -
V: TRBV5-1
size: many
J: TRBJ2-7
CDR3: CATSPGSSYEQYF
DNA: TGCGCCACCTCCCCGGGGAGCTCCTACGAGCAGTACTTC

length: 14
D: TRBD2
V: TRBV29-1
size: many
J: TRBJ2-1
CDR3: CSALSGLSYNEQFF
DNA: TGCAGCGCCCTTAGCGGGCTCTCCTACAATGAGCAGTTCTTC

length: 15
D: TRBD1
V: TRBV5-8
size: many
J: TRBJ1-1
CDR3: CASSRPGQQNTEAFF
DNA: TGTGCCAGCAGCCGTCCGGGACAGCAGAACACTGAAGCTTTCTTT

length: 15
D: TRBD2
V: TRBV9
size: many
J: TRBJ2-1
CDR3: CASSVAGLAYNEQFF
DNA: TGTGCCAGCAGCGTAGCGGGACTAGCTTACAATGAGCAGTTCTTC

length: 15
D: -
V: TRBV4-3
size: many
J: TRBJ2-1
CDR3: CASSQGRFQGNEQFF
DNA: TGCGCCAGCAGCCAAGGGCGCTTCCAGGGGAATGAGCAGTTCTTC

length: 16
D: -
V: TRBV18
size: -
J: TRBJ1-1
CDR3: CASSPPMGSMNTEAFF
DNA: TGTGCCAGCTCACCACCAATGGGCAGTATGAACACTGAAGCTTTCTTT

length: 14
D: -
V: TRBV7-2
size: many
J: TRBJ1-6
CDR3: CASSVLPGNSPLHF
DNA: TGTGCCAGCAGCGTGTTGCCGGGGAATTCACCCCTCCACTTT

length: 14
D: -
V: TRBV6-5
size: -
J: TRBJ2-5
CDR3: CASSYKVSGFTQYF
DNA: TGTGCCAGCAGTTATAAGGTGTCCGGGTTTACCCAGTACTTC

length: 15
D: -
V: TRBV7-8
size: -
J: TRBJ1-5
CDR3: CASSLGVRLDQPQHF
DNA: TGTGCCAGCAGCCTCGGGGTCCGTCTTGATCAGCCCCAGCATTTT

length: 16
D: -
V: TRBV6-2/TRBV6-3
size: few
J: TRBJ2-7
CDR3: CASRPLQRERDHEQYF
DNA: TGTGCCAGCCGACCTTTGCAAAGGGAAAGGGATCACGAGCAGTACTTC

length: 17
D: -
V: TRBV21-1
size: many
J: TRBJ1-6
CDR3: CASSKGQPHELGSPLHF
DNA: TGTGCCAGCAGCAAAGGGCAGCCCCATGAATTGGGTTCACCCCTCCACTTT

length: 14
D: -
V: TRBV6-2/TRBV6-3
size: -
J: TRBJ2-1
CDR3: CASTGGGKVDEQFF
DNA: TGTGCCAGCACGGGCGGTGGCAAGGTTGATGAGCAGTTCTTC

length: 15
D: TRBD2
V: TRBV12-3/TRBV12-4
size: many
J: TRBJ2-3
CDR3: CASSLGVAGEDTQYF
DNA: TGTGCCAGCAGTTTGGGGGTAGCGGGAGAAGATACGCAGTATTTT

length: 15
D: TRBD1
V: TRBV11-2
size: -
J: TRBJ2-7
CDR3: CASSLRDRGRREQYF
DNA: TGTGCCAGCAGCTTAAGGGACAGGGGGCGCCGGGAGCAGTACTTC

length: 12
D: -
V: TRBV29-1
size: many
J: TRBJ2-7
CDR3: CSVKGFSYEQYF
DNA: TGCAGCGTCAAGGGGTTTTCCTACGAGCAGTACTTC

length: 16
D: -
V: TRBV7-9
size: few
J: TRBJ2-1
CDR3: CASSFPLTGVHNEQFF
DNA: TGTGCCAGCAGCTTTCCTCTAACGGGAGTACACAATGAGCAGTTCTTC

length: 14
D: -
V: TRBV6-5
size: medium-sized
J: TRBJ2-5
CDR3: CASSYERHQETQYF
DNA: TGTGCCAGCAGTTACGAGCGCCACCAAGAGACCCAGTACTTC

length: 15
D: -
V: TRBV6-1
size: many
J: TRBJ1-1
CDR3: CASSEMAGMNTEAFF
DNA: TGTGCCAGCAGTGAGATGGCAGGAATGAACACTGAAGCTTTCTTT

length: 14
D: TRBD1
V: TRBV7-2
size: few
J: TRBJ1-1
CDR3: CASSQLQGAAEAFF
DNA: TGTGCCAGCAGCCAACTACAGGGGGCAGCTGAAGCTTTCTTT

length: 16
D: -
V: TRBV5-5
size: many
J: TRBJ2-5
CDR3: CASSLRATPGQETQYF
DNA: TGTGCCAGCAGCTTGAGGGCTACCCCTGGCCAAGAGACCCAGTACTTC

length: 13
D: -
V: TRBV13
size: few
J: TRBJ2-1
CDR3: CASSLNLYNEQFF
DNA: TGTGCCAGCAGCTTGAACTTATACAATGAGCAGTTCTTC

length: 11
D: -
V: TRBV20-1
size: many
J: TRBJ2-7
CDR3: CSALRAYEQYF
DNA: TGCAGTGCTCTGCGGGCGTACGAGCAGTACTTC

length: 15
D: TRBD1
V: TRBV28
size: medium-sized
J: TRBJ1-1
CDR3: CASSFGTGINTEAFF
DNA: TGTGCCAGCAGTTTCGGGACAGGGATAAACACTGAAGCTTTCTTT

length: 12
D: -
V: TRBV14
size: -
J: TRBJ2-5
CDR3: CASSSAPWSQYF
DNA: TGTGCCAGCAGCTCCGCCCCTTGGTCCCAGTACTTC